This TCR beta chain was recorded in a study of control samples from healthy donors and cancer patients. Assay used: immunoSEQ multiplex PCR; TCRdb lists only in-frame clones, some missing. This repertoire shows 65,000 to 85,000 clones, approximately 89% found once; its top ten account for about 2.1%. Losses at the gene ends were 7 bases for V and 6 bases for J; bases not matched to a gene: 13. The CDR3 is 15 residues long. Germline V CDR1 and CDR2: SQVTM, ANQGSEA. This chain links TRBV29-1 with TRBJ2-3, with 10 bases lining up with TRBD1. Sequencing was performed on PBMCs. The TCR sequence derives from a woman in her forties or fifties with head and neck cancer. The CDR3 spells CSEPGQGWPTDTQYF. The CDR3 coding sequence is TGCAGCGAACCGGGACAGGGGTGGCCCACGGATACGCAGTATTTT.